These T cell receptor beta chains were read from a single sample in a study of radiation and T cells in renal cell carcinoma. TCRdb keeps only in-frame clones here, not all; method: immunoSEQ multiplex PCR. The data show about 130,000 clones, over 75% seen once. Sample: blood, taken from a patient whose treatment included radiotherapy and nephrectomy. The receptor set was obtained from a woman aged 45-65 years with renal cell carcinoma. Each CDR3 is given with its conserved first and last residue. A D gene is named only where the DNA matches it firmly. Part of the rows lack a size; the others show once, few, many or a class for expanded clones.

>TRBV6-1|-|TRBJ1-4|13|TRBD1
CASTRDRVEKLFF
TGTGCCAGCACTCGGGACAGGGTGGAAAAACTGTTTTTT
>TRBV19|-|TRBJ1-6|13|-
CASSFRQNSPLHF
TGTGCCAGTAGTTTCAGGCAGAATTCACCCCTCCACTTT
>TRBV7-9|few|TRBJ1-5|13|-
CASSPEGGQPQHF
TGTGCCAGCAGCCCGGAGGGGGGTCAGCCCCAGCATTTT
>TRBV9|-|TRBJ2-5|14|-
CASSVGTAQETQYF
TGTGCCAGCAGCGTAGGGACAGCACAAGAGACCCAGTACTTC
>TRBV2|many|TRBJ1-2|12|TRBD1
CASSVGQGGYTF
TGTGCCAGCAGCGTGGGACAGGGGGGCTACACCTTC
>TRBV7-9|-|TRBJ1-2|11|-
CASSLGPGGTF
TGTGCCAGCAGCTTAGGACCGGGGGGCACCTTC
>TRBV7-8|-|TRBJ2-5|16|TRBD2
CASSSRLAGGKETQYF
TGTGCCAGCAGCTCGAGACTAGCGGGGGGGAAGGAGACCCAGTACTTC
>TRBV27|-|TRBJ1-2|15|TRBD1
CASSLKAAGGNGYTF
TGTGCCAGCAGTTTGAAAGCGGCAGGGGGCAATGGCTACACCTTC
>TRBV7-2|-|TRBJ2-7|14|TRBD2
CASSLVAGGYEQYF
TGTGCCAGCAGCTTAGTAGCGGGGGGGTACGAGCAGTACTTC
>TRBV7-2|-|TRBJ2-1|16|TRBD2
CASSLEVRGGRDEQFF
TGTGCCAGCAGCTTAGAAGTCCGGGGGGGCCGCGATGAGCAGTTCTTC
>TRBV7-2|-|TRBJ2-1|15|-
CASSLRRGDWNEQFF
TGTGCCAGCAGCTTACGCAGGGGGGATTGGAATGAGCAGTTCTTC
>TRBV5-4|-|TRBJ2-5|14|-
CASSLAGVQETQYF
TGTGCCAGCAGCTTGGCTGGGGTACAAGAGACCCAGTACTTC
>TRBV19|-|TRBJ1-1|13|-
CASSETANTEAFF
TGTGCCAGTAGTGAGACAGCGAACACTGAAGCTTTCTTT
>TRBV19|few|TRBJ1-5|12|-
CASSINGQPQHF
TGTGCCAGTAGTATTAACGGACAGCCCCAGCATTTT
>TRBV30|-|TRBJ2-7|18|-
CAWSVRREGQQKTYEQYF
TGTGCCTGGAGTGTCCGTAGGGAGGGACAGCAAAAAACCTACGAGCAGTACTTC
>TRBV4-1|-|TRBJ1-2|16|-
CASSQPIQGTRYGYTF
TGCGCCAGCAGCCAACCCATCCAGGGTACCCGATATGGCTACACCTTC
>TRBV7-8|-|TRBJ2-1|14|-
CASSPTLTGNEQFF
TGTGCCAGCAGCCCGACCTTAACCGGCAATGAGCAGTTCTTC
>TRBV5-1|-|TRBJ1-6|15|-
CASSLAANDNSPLHF
TGCGCCAGCAGCTTGGCGGCAAACGATAATTCACCCCTCCACTTT
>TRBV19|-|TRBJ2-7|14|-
CASSIAGLHYEQYF
TGTGCCAGTAGTATTGCGGGACTCCACTACGAGCAGTACTTC
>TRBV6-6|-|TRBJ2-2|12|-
CASHTSTGELFF
TGTGCCAGCCATACCAGTACCGGGGAGCTGTTTTTT
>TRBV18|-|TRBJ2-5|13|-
CASSSLRGETQYF
TGTGCCAGCTCTTCCCTCCGGGGGGAGACCCAGTACTTC
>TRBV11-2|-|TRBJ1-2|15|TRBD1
CASSLARDRGYGYTF
TGTGCCAGCAGCTTAGCCCGGGACAGGGGGTATGGCTACACCTTC
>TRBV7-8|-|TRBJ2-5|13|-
CASSLVPQETQYF
TGTGCCAGCAGCTTAGTTCCCCAAGAGACCCAGTACTTC
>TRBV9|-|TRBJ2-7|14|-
CASSVAAGDYEQYF
TGTGCCAGCAGCGTAGCGGCAGGAGACTACGAGCAGTACTTC
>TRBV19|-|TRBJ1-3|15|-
CASSSTAGSGNTIYF
TGTGCCAGTAGTTCCACCGCGGGCTCTGGAAACACCATATATTTT
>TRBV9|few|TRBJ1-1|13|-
CASSLGVESEAFF
TGTGCCAGCAGCCTAGGGGTGGAATCTGAAGCTTTCTTT
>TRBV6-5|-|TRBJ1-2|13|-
CASSYAGLKGYTF
TGTGCCAGCAGTTACGCGGGGTTGAAGGGCTACACCTTC
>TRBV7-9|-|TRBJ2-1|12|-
CASILMDNEQFF
TGTGCCAGCATCTTAATGGACAATGAGCAGTTCTTC
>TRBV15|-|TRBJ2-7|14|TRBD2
CATSREAGGYEQYF
TGTGCCACCAGCAGAGAAGCGGGGGGCTACGAGCAGTACTTC
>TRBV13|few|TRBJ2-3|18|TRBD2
CASSLEGLRAGLTDTQYF
TGTGCCAGCAGCTTAGAGGGCCTAAGAGCGGGGCTCACAGATACGCAGTATTTT
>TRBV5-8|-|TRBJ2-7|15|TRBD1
CASSLEWTGDYEQYF
TGTGCCAGCAGCTTGGAATGGACAGGGGACTACGAGCAGTACTTC
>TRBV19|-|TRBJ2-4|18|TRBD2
CASRTTSGGASAKNIQYF
TGTGCCAGTAGGACCACTAGCGGGGGGGCATCAGCCAAAAACATTCAGTACTTC
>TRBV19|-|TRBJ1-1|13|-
CASSIDREGEAFF
TGTGCCAGTAGTATAGACAGAGAGGGTGAAGCTTTCTTT
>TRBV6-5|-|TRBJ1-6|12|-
CASSTPPSPLHF
TGTGCCAGCAGTACTCCTCCATCACCCCTCCACTTT
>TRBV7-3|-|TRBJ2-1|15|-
CASSLFASINNEQFF
TGTGCCAGCAGCTTATTCGCTAGTATAAACAATGAGCAGTTCTTC
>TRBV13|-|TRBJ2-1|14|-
CASSLVGGRDEQFF
TGTGCCAGCAGCTTAGTGGGGGGCCGAGATGAGCAGTTCTTC
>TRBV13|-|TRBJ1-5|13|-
CASSFTGRGAQHF
TGTGCCAGCAGCTTTACGGGCCGGGGTGCCCAGCATTTT
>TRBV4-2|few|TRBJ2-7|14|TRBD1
CASSQPGQGREQYF
TGTGCCAGCAGCCAACCGGGACAGGGGCGCGAGCAGTACTTC